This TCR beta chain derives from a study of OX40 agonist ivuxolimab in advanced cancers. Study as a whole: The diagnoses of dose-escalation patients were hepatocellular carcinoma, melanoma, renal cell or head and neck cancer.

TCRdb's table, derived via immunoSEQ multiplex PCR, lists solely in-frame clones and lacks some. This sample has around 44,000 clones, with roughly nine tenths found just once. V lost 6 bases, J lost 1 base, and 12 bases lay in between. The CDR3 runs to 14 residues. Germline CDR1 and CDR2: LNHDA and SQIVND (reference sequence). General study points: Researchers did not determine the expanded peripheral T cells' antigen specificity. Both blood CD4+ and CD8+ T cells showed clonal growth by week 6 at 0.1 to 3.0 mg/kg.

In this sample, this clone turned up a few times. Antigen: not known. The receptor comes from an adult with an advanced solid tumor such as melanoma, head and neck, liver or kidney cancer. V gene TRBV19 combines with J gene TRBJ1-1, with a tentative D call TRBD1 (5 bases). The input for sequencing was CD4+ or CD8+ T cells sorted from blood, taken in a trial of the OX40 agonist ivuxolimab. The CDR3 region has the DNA TGTGCCAGTAGGTTACCGGGGACGAACACTGAAGCTTTCTTT. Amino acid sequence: CASRLPGTNTEAFF.